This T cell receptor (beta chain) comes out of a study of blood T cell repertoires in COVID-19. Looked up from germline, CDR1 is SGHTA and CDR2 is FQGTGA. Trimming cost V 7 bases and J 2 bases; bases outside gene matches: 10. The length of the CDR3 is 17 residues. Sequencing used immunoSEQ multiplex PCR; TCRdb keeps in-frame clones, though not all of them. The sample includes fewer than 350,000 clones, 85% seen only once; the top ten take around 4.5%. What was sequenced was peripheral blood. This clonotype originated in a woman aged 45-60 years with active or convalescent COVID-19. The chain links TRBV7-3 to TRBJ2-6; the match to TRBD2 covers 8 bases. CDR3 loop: CASTPGGANPGANVLTF. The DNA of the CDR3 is TGTGCCAGCACCCCGGGGGGGGCCAATCCTGGGGCCAACGTCCTGACTTTC. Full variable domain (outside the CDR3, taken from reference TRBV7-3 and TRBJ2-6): GAGVSQTPSNKVTEKGKYVELRCDPISGHTALYWYRQSLGQGPEFLIYFQGTGAADDSGLPNDRFFAVRPEGSVSTLKIQRTERGDSAVYLCASTPGGANPGANVLTFGAGSRLTVL.